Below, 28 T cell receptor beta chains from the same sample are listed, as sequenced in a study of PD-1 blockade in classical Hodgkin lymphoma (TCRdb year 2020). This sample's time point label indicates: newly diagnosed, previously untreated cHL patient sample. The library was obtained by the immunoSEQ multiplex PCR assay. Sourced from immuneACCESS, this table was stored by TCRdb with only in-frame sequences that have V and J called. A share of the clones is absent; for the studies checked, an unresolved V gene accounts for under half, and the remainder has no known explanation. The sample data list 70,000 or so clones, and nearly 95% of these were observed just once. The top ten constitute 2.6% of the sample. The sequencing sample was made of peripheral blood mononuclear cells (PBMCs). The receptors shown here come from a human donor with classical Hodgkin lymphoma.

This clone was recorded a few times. DNA of the CDR3: TGTGCCAGCAGCCCTTTCGGTCGGGGACAGACGAACACTGAAGCTTTCTTT. The encoded protein is CASSPFGRGQTNTEAFF. The rearrangement joins TRBV7-6 to TRBJ1-1; 7 nucleotides agree with TRBD1. This CDR3 is 17 amino acids long. The trim removed 5 bases at V and 1 base at J, leaving 13 bases unmatched. Germline V gene data show CDR1 as SGHVS and CDR2 as FNYEAQ.

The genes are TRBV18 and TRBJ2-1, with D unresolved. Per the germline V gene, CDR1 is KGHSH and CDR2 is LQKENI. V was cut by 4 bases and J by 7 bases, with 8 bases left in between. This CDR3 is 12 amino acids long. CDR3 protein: CASSLVLNEQFF. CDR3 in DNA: TGTGCCAGCTCACTAGTCCTTAATGAGCAGTTCTTC.

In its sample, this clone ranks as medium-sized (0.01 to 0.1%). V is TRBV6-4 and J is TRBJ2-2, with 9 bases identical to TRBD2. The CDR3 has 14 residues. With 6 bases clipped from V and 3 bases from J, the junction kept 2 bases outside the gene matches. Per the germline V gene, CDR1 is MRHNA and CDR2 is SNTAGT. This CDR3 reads CASRPSGDTGELFF. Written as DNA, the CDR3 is TGTGCCAGCAGACCTAGCGGGGACACCGGGGAGCTGTTTTTT.

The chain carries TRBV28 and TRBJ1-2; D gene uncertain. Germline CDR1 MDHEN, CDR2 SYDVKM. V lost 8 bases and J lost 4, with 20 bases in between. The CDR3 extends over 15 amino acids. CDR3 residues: CASLPRRAEFYGYTF. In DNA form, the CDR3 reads TGTGCCAGCCTCCCCCGACGGGCAGAGTTCTATGGCTACACCTTC.

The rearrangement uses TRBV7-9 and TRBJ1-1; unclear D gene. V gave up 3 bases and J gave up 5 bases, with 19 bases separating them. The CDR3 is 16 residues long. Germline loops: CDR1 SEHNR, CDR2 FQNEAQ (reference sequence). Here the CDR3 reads CASSFPKFSIGTEAFF. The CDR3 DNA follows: TGTGCCAGCAGCTTTCCCAAATTCTCAATAGGGACTGAAGCTTTCTTT.

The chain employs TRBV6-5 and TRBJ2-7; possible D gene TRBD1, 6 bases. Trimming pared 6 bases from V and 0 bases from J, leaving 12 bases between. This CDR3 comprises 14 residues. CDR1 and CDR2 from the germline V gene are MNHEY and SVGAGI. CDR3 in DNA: TGTGCCAGCAGAACCGGGACAAGCTCCTACGAGCAGTACTTC. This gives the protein CASRTGTSSYEQYF.

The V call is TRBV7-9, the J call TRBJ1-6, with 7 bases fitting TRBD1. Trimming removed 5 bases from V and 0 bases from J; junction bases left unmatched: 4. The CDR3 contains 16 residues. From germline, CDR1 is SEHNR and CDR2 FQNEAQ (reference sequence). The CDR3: CASSGTDSSYNSPLHF. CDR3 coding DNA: TGTGCCAGCAGCGGGACAGACAGCTCCTATAATTCACCCCTCCACTTT.

In nucleotides, the CDR3 is TGCAGCGTTTTTGTGGGCATTTCTGGAAACACCATATATTTT. Translated: CSVFVGISGNTIYF. The chain has TRBV29-1 and TRBJ1-3; D gene ambiguous. The ends were cut back, 5 bases at V and 1 base at J, with 12 bases in the middle. Germline V gene sequence: CDR1 SQVTM, CDR2 ANQGSEA. The CDR3 runs to 14 residues.

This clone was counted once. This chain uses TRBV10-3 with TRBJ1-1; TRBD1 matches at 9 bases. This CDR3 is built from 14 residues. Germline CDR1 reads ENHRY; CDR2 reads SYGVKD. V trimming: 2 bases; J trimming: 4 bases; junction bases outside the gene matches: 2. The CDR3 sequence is CAISETGGPTEAFF. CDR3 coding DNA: TGTGCCATCAGTGAGACAGGGGGCCCCACTGAAGCTTTCTTT.

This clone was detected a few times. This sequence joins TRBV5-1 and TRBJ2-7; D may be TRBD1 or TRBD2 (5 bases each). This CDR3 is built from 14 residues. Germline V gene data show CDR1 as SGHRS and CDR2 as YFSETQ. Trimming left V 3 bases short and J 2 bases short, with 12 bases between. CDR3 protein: CASSSTGPTYEQYF. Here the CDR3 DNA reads TGCGCCAGCAGCTCGACGGGGCCTACCTACGAGCAGTACTTC.

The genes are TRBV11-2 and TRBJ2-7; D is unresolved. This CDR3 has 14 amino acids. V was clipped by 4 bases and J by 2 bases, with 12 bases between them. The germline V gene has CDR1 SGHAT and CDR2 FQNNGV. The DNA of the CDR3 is TGTGCCAGCAGCTGGTCTGAAGGGACCTACGAGCAGTACTTC. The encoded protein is CASSWSEGTYEQYF.

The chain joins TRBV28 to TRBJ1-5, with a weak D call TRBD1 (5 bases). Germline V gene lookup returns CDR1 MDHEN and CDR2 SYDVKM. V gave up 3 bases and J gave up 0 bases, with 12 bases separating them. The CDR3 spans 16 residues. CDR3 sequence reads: CASSLGTGNSNQPQHF. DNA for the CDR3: TGTGCCAGCAGTTTGGGGACGGGAAATAGCAATCAGCCCCAGCATTTT.

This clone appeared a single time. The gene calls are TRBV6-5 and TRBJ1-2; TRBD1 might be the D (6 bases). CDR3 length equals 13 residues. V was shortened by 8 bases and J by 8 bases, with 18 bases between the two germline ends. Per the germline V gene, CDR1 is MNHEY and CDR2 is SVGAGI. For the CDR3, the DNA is TGTGCCAGCCAAAGGACGGGGGCGAACGGCTACACCTTC. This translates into CASQRTGANGYTF.

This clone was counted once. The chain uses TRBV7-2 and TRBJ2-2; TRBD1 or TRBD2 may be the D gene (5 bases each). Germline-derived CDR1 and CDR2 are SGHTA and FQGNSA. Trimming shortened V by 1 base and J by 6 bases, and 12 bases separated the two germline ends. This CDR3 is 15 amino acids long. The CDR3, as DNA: TGTGCCAGCAGCTTAGTCGGGACGAAGGCCGGGGAGCTGTTTTTT. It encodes CASSLVGTKAGELFF.

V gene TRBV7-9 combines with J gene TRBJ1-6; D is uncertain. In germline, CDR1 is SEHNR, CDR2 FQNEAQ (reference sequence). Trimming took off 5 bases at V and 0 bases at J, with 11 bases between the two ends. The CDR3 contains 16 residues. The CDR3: CASSPVTSSYNSPLHF. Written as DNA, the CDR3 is TGTGCCAGCAGCCCCGTTACAAGCTCCTATAATTCACCCCTCCACTTT.

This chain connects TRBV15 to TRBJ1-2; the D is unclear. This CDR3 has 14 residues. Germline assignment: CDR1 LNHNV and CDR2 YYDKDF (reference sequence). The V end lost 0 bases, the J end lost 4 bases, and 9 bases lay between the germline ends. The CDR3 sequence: CATSRDSKGYGYTF. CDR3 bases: TGTGCCACCAGCAGAGATTCTAAGGGCTATGGCTACACCTTC.

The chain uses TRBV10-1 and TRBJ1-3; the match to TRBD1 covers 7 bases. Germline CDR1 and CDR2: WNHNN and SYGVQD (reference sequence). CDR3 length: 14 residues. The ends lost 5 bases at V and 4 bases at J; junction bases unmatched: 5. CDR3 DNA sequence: TGCGCCAGCAGTTACAGGGGTCGCGGAAACACCATATATTTT. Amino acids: CASSYRGRGNTIYF.

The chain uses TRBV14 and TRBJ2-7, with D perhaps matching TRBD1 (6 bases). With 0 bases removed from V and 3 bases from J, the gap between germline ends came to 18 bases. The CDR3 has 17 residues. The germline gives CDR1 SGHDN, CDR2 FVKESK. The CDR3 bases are TGTGCCAGCAGCCAAGACCAAAACAGGGATATGGTCTACGAGCAGTACTTC. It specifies CASSQDQNRDMVYEQYF.

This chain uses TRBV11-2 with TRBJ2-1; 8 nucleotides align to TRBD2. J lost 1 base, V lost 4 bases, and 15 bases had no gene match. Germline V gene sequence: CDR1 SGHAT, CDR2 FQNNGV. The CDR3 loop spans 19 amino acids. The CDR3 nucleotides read TGTGCCAGCAGCTCGGGACTAGGAGCAACCCTCTCTTCCTACAATGAGCAGTTCTTC. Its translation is CASSSGLGATLSSYNEQFF.

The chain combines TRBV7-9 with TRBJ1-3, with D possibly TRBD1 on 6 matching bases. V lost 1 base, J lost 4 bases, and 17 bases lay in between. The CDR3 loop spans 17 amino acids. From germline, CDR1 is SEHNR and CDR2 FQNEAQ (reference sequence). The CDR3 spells CASSLVKQSGTGNTIYF. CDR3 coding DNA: TGTGCCAGCAGCTTAGTGAAGCAATCAGGGACAGGAAACACCATATATTTT.

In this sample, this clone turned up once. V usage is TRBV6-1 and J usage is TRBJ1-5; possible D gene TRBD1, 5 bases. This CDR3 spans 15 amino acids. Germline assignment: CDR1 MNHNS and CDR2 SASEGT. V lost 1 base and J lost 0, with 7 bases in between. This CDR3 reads CASSEGQISNQPQHF. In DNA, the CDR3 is TGTGCCAGCAGTGAAGGACAGATTAGCAATCAGCCCCAGCATTTT.

CDR3 sequence: CASSLGWGMNTEAFF. CDR3 in DNA: TGTGCCAGCAGTTTAGGATGGGGCATGAACACTGAAGCTTTCTTT. This chain uses TRBV28 with TRBJ1-1, with D possibly matching TRBD1 (5 bases). The germline gives CDR1 MDHEN, CDR2 SYDVKM. The CDR3 covers 15 residues. Deletions cut 2 bases from V and 0 bases from J, with 10 bases between.

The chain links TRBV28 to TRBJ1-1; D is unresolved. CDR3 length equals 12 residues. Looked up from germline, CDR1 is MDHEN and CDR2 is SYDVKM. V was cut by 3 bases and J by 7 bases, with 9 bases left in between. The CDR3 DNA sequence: TGTGCCAGCAGTTTGCGGGCAGTTGAAGCTTTCTTT. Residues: CASSLRAVEAFF.

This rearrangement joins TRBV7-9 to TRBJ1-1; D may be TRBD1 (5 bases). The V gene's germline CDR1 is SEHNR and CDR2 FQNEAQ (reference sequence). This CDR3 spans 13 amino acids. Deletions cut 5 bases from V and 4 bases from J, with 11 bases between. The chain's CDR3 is CASSQAGRTEAFF. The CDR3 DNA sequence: TGTGCCAGCAGCCAAGCGGGGCGCACTGAAGCTTTCTTT.

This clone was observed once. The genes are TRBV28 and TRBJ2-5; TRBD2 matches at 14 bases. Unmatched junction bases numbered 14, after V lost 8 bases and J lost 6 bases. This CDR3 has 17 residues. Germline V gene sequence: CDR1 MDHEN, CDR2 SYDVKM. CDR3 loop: CASLRVGTSGSLKTQYF. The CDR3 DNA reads TGTGCCAGCCTGAGGGTGGGGACTAGCGGGAGTCTTAAGACCCAGTACTTC. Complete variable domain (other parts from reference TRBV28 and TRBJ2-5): DVKVTQSSRYLVKRTGEKVFLECVQDMDHENMFWYRQDPGLGLRLIYFSYDVKMKEKGDIPEGYSVSREKKERFSLILESASTNQTSMYLCASLRVGTSGSLKTQYFGPGTRLLVL.

The CDR3 region has the DNA TGTGCCAGCAGCCCGGGAGGTCGGAGCACAGATACGCAGTATTTT. Protein: CASSPGGRSTDTQYF. The chain is built from TRBV11-2 and TRBJ2-3; the match to TRBD2 covers 7 bases. The ends lost 5 bases at V and 0 bases at J; junction bases unmatched: 5. The germline CDR1 and CDR2 sequences are SGHAT and FQNNGV. CDR3 size: 15 residues. Supplemented by reference TRBV11-2 and TRBJ2-3, the full variable domain reads EAGVAQSPRYKIIEKRQSVAFWCNPISGHATLYWYQQILGQGPKLLIQFQNNGVVDDSQLPKDRFSAERLKGVDSTLKIQPAKLEDSAVYLCASSPGGRSTDTQYFGPGTRLTVL.

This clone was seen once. The CDR3 DNA sequence: TGTGCCAGCAGTTACCGGAGGACAGGGGCCAACTATGGCTACACCTTC. Encoded protein: CASSYRRTGANYGYTF. The J gene is TRBJ1-2, the V gene TRBV6-5, with 9 bases fitting TRBD1. Per germline, CDR1 MNHEY and CDR2 SVGAGI. The CDR3 is made up of 16 amino acids. Trimming removed 2 bases from V and 2 bases from J; junction bases left unmatched: 6.

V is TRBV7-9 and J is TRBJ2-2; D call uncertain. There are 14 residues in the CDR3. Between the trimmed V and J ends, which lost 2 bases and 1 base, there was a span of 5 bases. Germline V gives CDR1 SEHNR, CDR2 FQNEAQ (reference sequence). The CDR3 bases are TGTGCCAGCAGCTTATCCCAGAACACCGGGGAGCTGTTTTTT. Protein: CASSLSQNTGELFF.